This TCR beta chain was retrieved from a study of blood T cell repertoires in COVID-19. At the level of the study: Sites across the United States, Italy and Spain contributed samples from acute and convalescent COVID-19. The cDNA or gDNA used as material had been derived from T cells, B-cell-depleted T cells, or PBMCs.

The cohort comprised adults aged about 18 to 90 years residing in 20 to 30 US areas. The germline V and J ends were trimmed by 1 base and 1 base, with 10 bases remaining between them. CDR1 and CDR2 from the germline V gene are LNHDA and SQIVND (reference sequence). The CDR3 is made up of 15 amino acids. In the original analysis: Researchers report that nucleated cell counts were estimated from reference gene primer amplification. Produced via immunoSEQ multiplex PCR; TCRdb's table is partial and in-frame only. V, J and clone size derive from that table, while D and trimming were established from the DNA sequence. The sample includes 300,000 to 350,000 clones, about 86% of them seen just once.

This chain connects TRBV19 to TRBJ2-5; no firm D call. The TCR sequence derives from a woman aged 40 to 55 with acute COVID-19. The sample taken for sequencing was PBMCs or T cells enriched from blood (not recorded which). In DNA, the CDR3 is TGTGCCAGTAGTATAGGCAACACCGTCCAAGAGACCCAGTACTTC. Its translation is CASSIGNTVQETQYF.